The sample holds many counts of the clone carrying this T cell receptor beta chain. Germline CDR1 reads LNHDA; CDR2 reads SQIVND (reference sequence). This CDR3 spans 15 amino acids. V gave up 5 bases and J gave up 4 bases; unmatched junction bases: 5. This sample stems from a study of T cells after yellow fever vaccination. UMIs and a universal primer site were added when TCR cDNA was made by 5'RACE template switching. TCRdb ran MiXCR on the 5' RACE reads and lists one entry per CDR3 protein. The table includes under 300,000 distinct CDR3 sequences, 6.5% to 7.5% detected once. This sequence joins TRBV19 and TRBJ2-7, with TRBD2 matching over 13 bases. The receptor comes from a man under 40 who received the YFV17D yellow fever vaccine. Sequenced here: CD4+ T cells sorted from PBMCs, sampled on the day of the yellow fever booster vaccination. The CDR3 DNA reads TGTGCCAGTAGTCCCCGGACTAGCGGGAGATACGAGCAGTACTTC. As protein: CASSPRTSGRYEQYF.